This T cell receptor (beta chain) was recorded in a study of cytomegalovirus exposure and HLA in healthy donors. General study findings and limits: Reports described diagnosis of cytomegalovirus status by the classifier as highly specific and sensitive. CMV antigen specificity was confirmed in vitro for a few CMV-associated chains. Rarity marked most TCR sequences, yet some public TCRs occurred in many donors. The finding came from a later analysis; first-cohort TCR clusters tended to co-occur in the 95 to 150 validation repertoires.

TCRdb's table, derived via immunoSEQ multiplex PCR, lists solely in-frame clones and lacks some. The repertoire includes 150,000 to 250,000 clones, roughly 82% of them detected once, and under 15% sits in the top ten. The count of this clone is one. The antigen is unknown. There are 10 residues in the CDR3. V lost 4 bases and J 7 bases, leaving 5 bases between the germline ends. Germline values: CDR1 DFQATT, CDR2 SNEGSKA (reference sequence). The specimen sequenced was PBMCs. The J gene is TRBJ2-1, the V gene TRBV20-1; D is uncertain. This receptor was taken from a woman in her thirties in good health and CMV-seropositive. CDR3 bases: TGCAGTGCTACCCTAAATGAGCAGTTCTTC. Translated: CSATLNEQFF.